These 13 T cell receptor beta chains share one sample of origin, sequenced in a study of Ad26.COV2.S vaccination and SARS-CoV-2 variants. The data were produced by immunoSEQ multiplex PCR, yet TCRdb's version contains in-frame clones alone and is incomplete. This repertoire shows some 420,000 clones, approximately 88% found once; its top ten account for 3.6%. Treatment defined: around 19 received Ad26.COV2.S at low or high dose, single or two shots; roughly five received placebo; per-sample allocation not given. Sampling took place 63 days after the first vaccine or placebo injection. The sequencing here drew on peripheral blood, taken in a trial of Ad26.COV2.S vaccine versus placebo. The receptors were sampled from a person aged 18-65 years who received the Ad26.COV2.S COVID-19 vaccine or a placebo.

A note on this clone: The junction departs from the called germline gene at one end, perhaps through a read error. This chain links TRBV5-3 with TRBJ2-1; the match to TRBD1 covers 7 bases. TRBV5-3 is an open reading frame, and its role is uncertain. The CDR3 is made up of 14 amino acids. In DNA, the CDR3 is TGTACCAGAAGCCCCAAGGACAGGCCTCATGAGCAGTTCTTC. The encoded protein is CTRSPKDRPHEQFF.

This rearrangement joins TRBV6-4 to TRBJ2-7; D call uncertain. V was trimmed by 6 bases and J by 4 bases, leaving 1 base between them. The germline gives CDR1 MRHNA, CDR2 SNTAGT. The CDR3 extends over 9 amino acids. The CDR3, as DNA: TGTGCCAGCAGGTACGAGCAGTACTTC. Translation gives CASRYEQYF.

This chain joins TRBV7-9 and TRBJ1-5, with 8 nucleotides matching TRBD1. J lost 4 bases, V lost 8 bases, and 7 bases had no gene match. The germline V gene has CDR1 SEHNR and CDR2 FQNEAQ (reference sequence). This CDR3 is built from 14 residues. CDR3 in DNA: TGTGCCAGCGAGAGGGACAGGCGAAATCAGCCCCAGCATTTT. This encodes CASERDRRNQPQHF.

This chain connects TRBV9 to TRBJ2-3; a weak D match, TRBD1 (5 bases). Germline CDR1 SGDLS, CDR2 YYNGEE. This CDR3 region has 13 residues. V lost 7 bases, J lost 3 bases, and 12 bases lay in between. The CDR3 sequence is CASGRTGTDTQYF. The DNA for the CDR3 is TGTGCCAGCGGGCGAACAGGAACAGATACGCAGTATTTT.

This chain connects TRBV19 to TRBJ1-1; a weak D match, TRBD1 (6 bases). The CDR3 is made up of 14 amino acids. The germline V and J ends were trimmed by 6 bases and 0 bases, with 11 bases remaining between them. Looked up from germline, CDR1 is LNHDA and CDR2 is SQIVND (reference sequence). The CDR3 here is CASSPNRVNTEAFF. The CDR3 DNA sequence: TGTGCCAGTAGCCCAAACAGGGTGAACACTGAAGCTTTCTTT.

The chain is built from TRBV28 and TRBJ1-2; unclear D gene. The germline CDR1 and CDR2 sequences are MDHEN and SYDVKM. The ends were cut back, 5 bases at V and 7 bases at J, with 11 bases in the middle. The CDR3 extends over 12 amino acids. The CDR3 loop reads CASSPNSSGYTF. In nucleotides, the CDR3 is TGTGCCAGCAGTCCCAATTCAAGTGGCTACACCTTC.

This clone was seen more than once but under ten times. This chain joins TRBV30 and TRBJ1-2; maybe TRBD1 (5 bases). The CDR3 extends over 12 amino acids. V was trimmed by 7 bases and J by 2 bases, leaving 11 bases between them. Germline CDR1 reads GTSNPN; CDR2 reads SVGIG (reference sequence). The CDR3: CASGRENYGYTF. CDR3 nucleotide sequence: TGTGCCTCGGGGCGGGAAAACTATGGCTACACCTTC.

A remark on this clone: The same CDR3 is also encoded by other DNA sequences in this sample. The gene calls are TRBV18 and TRBJ1-1, with a weak D call TRBD1 (5 bases). The germline gives CDR1 KGHSH, CDR2 LQKENI. The CDR3 is 15 amino acids. The V end was cut by 3 bases, the J end by 0 bases, with 11 bases between. CDR3 sequence reads: CASSPSGGLNTEAFF. DNA for the CDR3: TGTGCCAGCTCACCCTCCGGGGGACTGAACACTGAAGCTTTCTTT.

The chain joins TRBV4-3 to TRBJ1-5; no definite D call. Germline CDR1 LGHNA, CDR2 YSLEER. Trimming removed 1 base from V and 5 bases from J, with 6 bases in between. The CDR3 is made up of 13 amino acids. The CDR3 region is CASSQGADQPQHF. CDR3 DNA sequence: TGCGCCAGCAGCCAAGGGGCAGATCAGCCCCAGCATTTT.

The genes are TRBV27 and TRBJ2-1; TRBD2 aligns across 9 bases. The CDR3 totals 16 residues. V shed 5 bases and J 8 bases; nucleotides not matched to a gene: 13. Germline V gene lookup returns CDR1 MNHEY and CDR2 SMNVEV (reference sequence). CDR3 residues: CASSAHPGLAVDEQFF. The CDR3 DNA reads as TGTGCCAGCAGTGCACATCCGGGACTAGCTGTTGATGAGCAGTTCTTC.

The CDR3 region is CASSFEGGAQRNCEKLFF. CDR3 sequence (DNA): TGTGCCAGCAGCTTTGAGGGAGGGGCACAGAGAAACTGCGAAAAACTGTTTTTT. V usage is TRBV11-2 and J usage is TRBJ1-4; maybe TRBD1 (5 bases). In germline, CDR1 is SGHAT, CDR2 FQNNGV. Between the trimmed V and J ends, which lost 3 bases and 8 bases, there was a span of 25 bases. The CDR3 consists of 18 residues.

V and J are TRBV5-6 and TRBJ1-3; D unclear. This CDR3 region has 15 residues. V lost 1 base, J lost 0 bases, and 8 bases lay in between. Germline V lookup: CDR1 SGHDT, CDR2 YYEEEE. CDR3 nucleotide sequence: TGTGCCAGCAGCTTGTATCATACCTCTGGAAACACCATATATTTT. It specifies CASSLYHTSGNTIYF. The entire variable domain, with the rest obtained from reference TRBV5-6 and TRBJ1-3, is as follows: DAGVTQSPTHLIKTRGQQVTLRCSPKSGHDTVSWYQQALGQGPQFIFQYYEEEERQRGNFPDRFSGHQFPNYSSELNVNALLLGDSALYLCASSLYHTSGNTIYFGEGSWLTVV.

The chain is built from TRBV19 and TRBJ1-1; tentative D call: TRBD1 (5 bases). CDR3 size: 16 residues. The V gene's germline CDR1 is LNHDA and CDR2 SQIVND (reference sequence). V was clipped by 0 bases and J by 0 bases, with 11 bases between them. CDR3 protein: CASSIDLEGLNTEAFF. DNA for the CDR3: TGTGCCAGTAGTATAGATCTCGAGGGACTGAACACTGAAGCTTTCTTT. Full variable domain (rest looked up from reference TRBV19 and TRBJ1-1): DGGITQSPKYLFRKEGQNVTLSCEQNLNHDAMYWYRQDPGQGLRLIYYSQIVNDFQKGDIAEGYSVSREKKESFPLTVTSAQKNPTAFYLCASSIDLEGLNTEAFFGQGTRLTVV.